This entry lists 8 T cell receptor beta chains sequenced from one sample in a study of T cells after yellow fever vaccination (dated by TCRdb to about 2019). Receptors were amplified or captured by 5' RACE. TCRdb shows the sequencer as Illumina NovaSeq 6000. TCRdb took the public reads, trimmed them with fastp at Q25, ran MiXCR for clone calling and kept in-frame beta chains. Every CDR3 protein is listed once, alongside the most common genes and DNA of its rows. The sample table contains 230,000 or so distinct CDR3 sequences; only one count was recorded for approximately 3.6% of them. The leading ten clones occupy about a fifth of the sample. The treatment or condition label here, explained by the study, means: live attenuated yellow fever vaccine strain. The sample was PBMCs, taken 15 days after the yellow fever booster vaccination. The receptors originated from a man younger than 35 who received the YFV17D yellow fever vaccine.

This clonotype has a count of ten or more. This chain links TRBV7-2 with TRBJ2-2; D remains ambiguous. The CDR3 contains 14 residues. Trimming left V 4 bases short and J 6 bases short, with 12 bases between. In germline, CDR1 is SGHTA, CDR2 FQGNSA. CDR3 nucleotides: TGTGCCAGCAGCTCCCAGAAGGGCGCCGGGGAGCTGTTTTTT. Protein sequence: CASSSQKGAGELFF.

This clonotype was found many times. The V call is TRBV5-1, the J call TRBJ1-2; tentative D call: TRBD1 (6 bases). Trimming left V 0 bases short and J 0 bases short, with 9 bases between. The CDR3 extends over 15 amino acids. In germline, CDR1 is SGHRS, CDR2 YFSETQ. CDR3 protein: CASSLEGGPNYGYTF. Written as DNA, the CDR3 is TGCGCCAGCAGCTTGGAAGGGGGACCTAACTATGGCTACACCTTC.

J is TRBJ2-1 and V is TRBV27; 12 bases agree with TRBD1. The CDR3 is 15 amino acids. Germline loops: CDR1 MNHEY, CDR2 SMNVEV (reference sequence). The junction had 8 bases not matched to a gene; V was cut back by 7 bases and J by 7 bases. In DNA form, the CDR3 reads TGTGCCAGCAACGCCGGGACAGGGGGCAATAATGAGCAGTTCTTC. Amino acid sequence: CASNAGTGGNNEQFF.

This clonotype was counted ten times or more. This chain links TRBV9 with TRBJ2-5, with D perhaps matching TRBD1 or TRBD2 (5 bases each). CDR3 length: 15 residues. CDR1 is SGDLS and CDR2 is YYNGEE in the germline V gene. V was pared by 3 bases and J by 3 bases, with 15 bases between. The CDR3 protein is CASSDGTLWEETQYF. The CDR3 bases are TGTGCCAGCAGCGACGGGACCTTGTGGGAAGAGACCCAGTACTTC.

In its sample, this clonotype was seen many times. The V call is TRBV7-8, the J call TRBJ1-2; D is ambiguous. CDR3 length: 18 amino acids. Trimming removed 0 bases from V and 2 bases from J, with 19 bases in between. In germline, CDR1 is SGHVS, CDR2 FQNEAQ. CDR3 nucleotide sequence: TGTGCCAGCAGCTTAGCGCGAGCCCCTATCCCTTTAAACTATGGCTACACCTTC. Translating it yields CASSLARAPIPLNYGYTF.

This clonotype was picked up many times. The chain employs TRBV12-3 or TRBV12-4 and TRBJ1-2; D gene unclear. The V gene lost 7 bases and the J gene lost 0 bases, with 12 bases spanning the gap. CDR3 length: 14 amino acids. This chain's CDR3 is CASTPAGSNYGYTF. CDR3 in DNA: TGTGCCAGCACCCCGGCGGGATCTAACTATGGCTACACCTTC.

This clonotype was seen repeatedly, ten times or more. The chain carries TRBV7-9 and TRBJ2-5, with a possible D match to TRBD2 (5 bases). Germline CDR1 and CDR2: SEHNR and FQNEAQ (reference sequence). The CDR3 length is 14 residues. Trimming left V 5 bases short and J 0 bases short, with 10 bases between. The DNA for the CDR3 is TGTGCCAGCAGCACAACGGGGTACCAAGAGACCCAGTACTTC. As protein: CASSTTGYQETQYF.

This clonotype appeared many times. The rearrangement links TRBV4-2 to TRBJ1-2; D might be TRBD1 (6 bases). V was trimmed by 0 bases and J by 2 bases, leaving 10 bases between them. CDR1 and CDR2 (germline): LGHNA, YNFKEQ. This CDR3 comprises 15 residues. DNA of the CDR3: TGTGCCAGCAGCCAAGATCGGACAGACAACTATGGCTACACCTTC. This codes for CASSQDRTDNYGYTF.